Sequencing of this TCR beta chain was carried out in a study of cytomegalovirus exposure and HLA in healthy donors (dated by TCRdb to the late 2010s). Looking at the study overall: An earlier analysis of 587 of the donors reported 276 Gb of sequence data and 117 million unique TCR beta sequences obtained from about 180 million T cells. Roughly 300 gigabases of sequencing data and tens of millions of unique TCR sequences were included in an early release covering over 600 HLA-typed donors. Of the roughly 400 genotyped donors, over 65% fell in the genetic ancestry cluster associated with self-reported Caucasian donors. The study aimed to test whether signatures of past pathogen exposure could be identified by cataloging public T cell receptors. The study used immunosequencing to profile the T cell repertoires of more than 650 subjects and linked those repertoires to cytomegalovirus serostatus. Along with the approximately 670-subject first cohort, a separate validation cohort of over a hundred different subjects was used. High-throughput TCR immunosequencing, statistical association of individual TCRs with disease status, and machine learning were combined to predict cytomegalovirus infection status. A later analysis re-analyzed previously published TCR beta repertoires from about 600 donors and added high-resolution HLA genotyping to study TCR occurrence patterns. Rather than drawing on any new phenotypic data, the later analysis identified candidate immune exposures from TCR beta sequences and the way those sequences occurred across donors. An earlier analysis of around 580 of the donors used high-throughput TCR beta sequencing to judge whether each TCR beta V gene segment behaved as functional or pseudogenic. Alongside the repertoire data, information on donor age, sex, ethnicity and CMV serostatus was compiled. A later genetic analysis used genome-wide SNP genotypes for about 65% of the roughly 700 donors, treating that subset as a discovery cohort. All discovery cohort repertoires had been generated using a single sequencing platform. Class I and class II HLA loci were covered by the typing at four-digit resolution. Typing coverage differed by locus: A, B, C, DRB1 and DQB1 were typed in about 620-630 donors, DQA1 in around 500, DPA1 in some 600, and DPB1 in just under 480. Because of strong linkage in the cohort, 5 or 6 DR-DQ haplotypes were treated as single units for association and clustering. Among roughly 400 genotyped donors of the cohort, an average of approximately 240,000 unique TCR beta nucleotide sequences were sequenced per donor, roughly 20% of them non-productive.

In total, approximately 700 healthy bone marrow donors made up the cohort. At the time of sampling, every cohort member was nominally healthy, though immune exposures that went unrecorded were likely present. The donor tested CMV seropositive and was one of the 289 seropositive cohort members. A peripheral blood sample was collected from each donor, and TCR beta sequencing was performed on peripheral blood mononuclear cells. The Qiagen DNeasy Blood Extraction Kit was used to extract genomic DNA from the blood cell samples. Points the paper makes about the study in general: Linkage disequilibrium might explain the correlated functional status among segregating V segments, but an unknown experimental factor could not be excluded. Because counts were too low, 15 to 20 rarely observed V segments, including chromosome 9 orphons, were excluded from the earlier analysis of roughly 580 of the donors. The presence/absence analyses assumed that sequencing depth was roughly uniform across donors, and that assumption may not be true. A later analysis found that TCR association rates varied across HLA loci, with DRB1 alleles showing the most associated TCRs and HLA-C alleles the fewest. A later analysis reported that several top co-occurrence clusters appeared linked to parvovirus B19, influenza, CMV and Epstein-Barr virus. An association between a missense DCLRE1C variant and V-gene and J-gene trimming of TCR beta chains was found in a later genetic analysis and replicated in an independent cohort. Most TCR sequences were observed very rarely across donors, whereas some public TCRs were present in many individuals. The study gave a list of under 200 TCR beta chains associated with cytomegalovirus. According to a later genetic analysis, donors in an Asian-associated ancestry cluster had fewer N-insertions in productive TCRs than the roughly 700-donor mean. A group of highly shared sequence variants was considered likely to be a technical artifact of the sequencing pipeline. This cohort had only TCR beta chains sequenced, and the lack of alpha or paired-chain data limited which features could be detected. The authors suggested that the approach could potentially be extended to other disease states and immunological phenotypes. In a later analysis, most CMV-associated TCR beta chains were found to appear HLA-restricted, with HLA associations seemingly driven largely by CMV exposure. An earlier analysis of 450 to 750 of the donors showed that most TCR beta V segments appeared in productive rearrangements either about 90% or about 30% of the time, which broadly matched IMGT annotations. In a later analysis, HLA-associated TCR beta chains were found to be more clonally expanded and to have lower generation probabilities than equally common non-associated chains. HLA typing was unavailable for some donors at each locus, so association tests used only the typed subset. In both the original and validation cohorts, the classifier was reported to diagnose cytomegalovirus status with high specificity and sensitivity. In vitro tests confirmed that a few of the cytomegalovirus-associated TCR beta chains recognize cytomegalovirus antigens. The only immune exposure information available for the cohort was CMV serostatus. At a false discovery rate of 0.05, a later analysis linked 16,951 TCR beta sequences to specific HLA alleles. When HLA alleles, especially DR and DQ, strongly co-occurred, TCR associations were difficult to assign to individual alleles. A further reported finding was that TCR beta sequences accurately predicted the HLA-A and HLA-B alleles for most subjects in the first cohort.

Worth noting for this clone: There is no known antigen for this receptor. There are no base qualities to consult, and no much larger clone falls within one base.

Libraries were prepared through the immunoSEQ multiplex PCR assay. For the multiplex PCR, a mixture combining 60 forward primers for TCR Vbeta segments and 13 reverse primers for TCR Jbeta segments was used. The CDR3 region of rearranged TCR beta genes was amplified from genomic DNA by a multiplex PCR assay. The Illumina HiSeq System was used to sequence the amplified TCR beta libraries as 87-base-pair reads. Per the authors' processing: Across the 500 to 750 repertoires, a later analysis counted roughly 84 million unique TCR beta chains, 8.5 million to 12 million of which were shared by at least two donors. A nearest-neighbor algorithm error-corrected the raw reads and collapsed the reads into unique sequences, merging closely related sequences to remove PCR and sequencing errors. V, D and J gene segments were assigned by aligning CDR3 sequences to IMGT reference sequences. For a sequence to be retained, a match of at least six nucleotides to both a V gene segment and a J gene segment was required. A rearrangement counted as productive if the CDR3 had no stop codons and remained in frame with V and J, and every other rearrangement counted as non-productive. CDR3 was defined according to IMGT convention as the region running from the second conserved V-encoded cysteine to the conserved J-encoded phenylalanine. The earlier analysis of about 560 of the donors excluded any sequence lacking an unambiguous match to a single V gene segment. An earlier analysis of approximately 590 of the donors classified V segments as functional when productive rearrangements were above 56.7% and as segregating when the standard deviation between donors was above 5%. To diagnose cytomegalovirus status from the catalog of TCR beta chain sequences, a statistical classification framework was built. In a later analysis, V and J genes were assigned by comparing TCR nucleotide sequences against IMGT/GENE-DB human TR gene sequences. The TCRdist pipeline was used in a later analysis to assign CDR3 sequences and most-parsimonious VDJ recombination scenarios. In a later analysis, each TCR beta chain was defined by its CDR3 amino acid sequence together with its V-gene family, and reads without a unique V-gene family were excluded. In a later analysis, 550 to 650 highly shared, low-generation-probability nucleotide sequences were removed to address suspected cross-contamination and a sequencing artifact. For each public chain, a later analysis derived a clonal expansion index from normalized ranks of inferred template counts within each repertoire. In a later analysis, generation probabilities were computed with a VDJ recombination model fitted to out-of-frame rearrangements, and the resulting probabilities were checked against IGoR. Hypergeometric tests were used in a later analysis to score TCR-TCR, TCR-HLA and TCR-CMV co-occurrence, with a repertoire-size bias correction applied to the TCR pairs. In a later analysis, false discovery rates were estimated by permuting HLA or CMV assignments 20 times. In a later analysis, co-occurring TCRs were grouped with DBSCAN, and TCRdist sequence similarity was added when clustering was performed within HLA-allele-positive subsets. Repertoires with fewer than 30,000 or more than 120,000 public chains were left out of co-occurrence clustering, as were a handful of repertoires with anomalous nucleotide sharing. TCRdb took this table from immuneACCESS and kept in-frame rearrangements with V and J called. Such tables lack part of the clones; where checked against another copy, unresolved V genes explain under half of the gap, and the rest is unexplained. The DNA was the basis for D and trimming; V, J and clone size are from that table. This sample is represented by 70,000 to 80,000 clones; about 78% of them were singletons. About 9.5% of the sample goes to the ten largest clones.

This TCR derives from a middle-aged woman in good health and CMV-seropositive. The specimen sequenced was PBMCs.

The CDR3 is CAIGQGAFGYTF. The base sequence is TGTGCCATTGGACAGGGGGCGTTTGGCTACACCTTC. In this chain, TRBV28 is recombined with TRBJ1-2, and TRBD1 aligns with 11 junction nucleotides. CDR1 and CDR2 are read off the germline V gene as MDHEN and SYDVKM. The CDR3 numbers 12 residues from cysteine through phenylalanine. This entry keeps only the CDR3 DNA: 36 bases, framed from base 1. V is trimmed back by 10 bases and J by 7 bases, and the junction contains 5 bases that no gene match accounts for.